These 26 T cell receptor beta chains were sequenced from one sample in a study of PD-1 blockade in classical Hodgkin lymphoma. Each patient experienced a relapse that followed autologous stem cell transplantation, and brentuximab vedotin exposure varied. Thawed PBMCs yielded CD4+ T cells through magnetic negative selection. Generated by immunoSEQ multiplex PCR, the TCRdb table keeps only in-frame clones and is missing some. The data show some 8,500 clones, 80% to 85% seen once. Material: CD4+ T cells from blood, obtained at baseline. The receptor source for this set is a human donor with classical Hodgkin lymphoma.

CDR3 in DNA: TGTGCCAGTAGTATAGCTCAGGGTAGCTACGAGCAGTACTTC. Its protein product is CASSIAQGSYEQYF. V usage is TRBV19 and J usage is TRBJ2-7, with TRBD1 as a possible D gene (5 bases). Trimming cost V 1 base and J 3 bases, with 10 bases left between them. This CDR3 is built from 14 residues. Germline CDR1 and CDR2: LNHDA and SQIVND (reference sequence).

Turning to this clone: One junction end disagrees with the germline gene, perhaps due to a read error. The chain uses TRBV19 and TRBJ2-7; no reliable D call. The CDR3 has 14 amino acids. Germline V gives CDR1 LNHDA, CDR2 SQIVND (reference sequence). The CDR3 DNA follows: TGTGCCAGTAGTATAAGGCTCCCCTCCGACGAGCAGTACTTC. As protein: CASSIRLPSDEQYF.

The rearrangement uses TRBV5-4 and TRBJ2-7; D possibly matches TRBD1 or TRBD2 (5 bases each). Germline loops: CDR1 SGHNT, CDR2 YYREEE (reference sequence). The CDR3 consists of 13 residues. Trimming took off 3 bases at V and 6 bases at J, with 13 bases between the two ends. The CDR3, as DNA: TGTGCCAGCAGCTCGGGGCCCGACCTCGAGCAGTACTTC. This gives the protein CASSSGPDLEQYF.

This clone occurred once. CDR3 residues: CASSPGSATQYF. CDR3 in DNA: TGTGCCAGCAGCCCAGGGTCAGCTACGCAGTATTTT. V and J are TRBV7-3 and TRBJ2-3, with TRBD1 as a possible D gene (5 bases). The CDR3 is made up of 12 amino acids. V lost 5 bases and J lost 8, with 11 bases in between. In germline, CDR1 is SGHTA, CDR2 FQGTGA.

The rearrangement uses TRBV6-1 and TRBJ2-3; TRBD2 is a possible D gene (7 bases). CDR3 size: 14 residues. The germline V and J ends were trimmed by 8 bases and 4 bases, with 16 bases remaining between them. Germline V CDR1 and CDR2: MNHNS, SASEGT. In DNA, the CDR3 is TGTGCCAGCGGGGGGGCAGGGTTTTCAGATACGCAGTATTTT. It encodes CASGGAGFSDTQYF.

The CDR3 region has the DNA TGTGCCAGCAGCCTCAACCGGGGCTCTGGAAACACCATATATTTT. Translation: CASSLNRGSGNTIYF. This rearrangement joins TRBV6-6 to TRBJ1-3, with D unresolved. This CDR3 is built from 15 residues. Germline V gene data show CDR1 as MNHNY and CDR2 as SVGAGI (reference sequence). The V end was cut by 6 bases, the J end by 0 bases, with 12 bases between.

Here the CDR3 reads CAISEYGTGTTNYGYTF. The CDR3 bases are TGTGCCATCAGTGAGTATGGGACAGGGACAACTAACTATGGCTACACCTTC. This chain joins TRBV10-3 and TRBJ1-2, with 9 nucleotides matching TRBD1. This CDR3 comprises 17 residues. Trimming at V came to 1 base and at J to 0 bases, leaving 6 bases not matched to a gene. Per germline, CDR1 ENHRY and CDR2 SYGVKD.

The J gene is TRBJ2-2, the V gene TRBV6-1; tentative D call: TRBD1 (6 bases). Germline assignment: CDR1 MNHNS and CDR2 SASEGT. This CDR3 region has 16 residues. Trimming stripped 4 bases from V and 7 bases from J, with 19 bases between. The CDR3 spells CASSGWAEQGNGELFF. Written as DNA, the CDR3 is TGTGCCAGCAGTGGTTGGGCGGAACAGGGCAACGGGGAGCTGTTTTTT.

The genes are TRBV27 and TRBJ2-7, with D perhaps TRBD1 (5 bases). CDR1 is MNHEY and CDR2 is SMNVEV in the germline V gene (reference sequence). CDR3 length equals 12 residues. The V end lost 4 bases, the J end lost 12 bases, and 16 bases lay between the germline ends. As DNA, the CDR3 is TGTGCCAGCAGTTGGACCCAGGGTAGCCTGTACTTC. Translating it yields CASSWTQGSLYF.

The CDR3 DNA is TGCGCCAGCAGCTTTTCAGCGGGCATGACCGGGGAGCTGTTTTTT. Translated: CASSFSAGMTGELFF. The V call is TRBV5-1, the J call TRBJ2-2, with D perhaps matching TRBD2 (6 bases). Trimming left V 2 bases short and J 5 bases short, with 13 bases between. The germline V gene has CDR1 SGHRS and CDR2 YFSETQ. This CDR3 is built from 15 residues.

This chain joins TRBV19 and TRBJ1-5; 7 bases map to TRBD1. V gave up 3 bases and J gave up 4 bases; unmatched junction bases: 12. CDR3 length: 17 amino acids. Per the germline V gene, CDR1 is LNHDA and CDR2 is SQIVND (reference sequence). CDR3 protein: CASSISYEGARNQPQHF. In DNA, the CDR3 is TGTGCCAGTAGTATCTCCTATGAGGGGGCGCGGAATCAGCCCCAGCATTTT.

This rearrangement joins TRBV29-1 to TRBJ2-5; no definite D call. The CDR3 runs to 10 residues. V shed 6 bases and J shed 5 bases, with 7 bases lying between them. Germline V lookup: CDR1 SQVTM, CDR2 ANQGSEA. The CDR3 spells CSVGAETQYF. The CDR3 nucleotides are TGCAGCGTGGGCGCCGAGACCCAGTACTTC.

The chain couples TRBV4-2 to TRBJ2-2, with D maybe TRBD1 (7 bases). The germline V and J ends were trimmed by 0 bases and 2 bases, with 22 bases remaining between them. This CDR3 is built from 20 residues. The germline gives CDR1 LGHNA, CDR2 YNFKEQ. The CDR3 nucleotides are TGTGCCAGCAGCCAAGATATCTTCCTCGAGGGGGCGGGAAACACCGGGGAGCTGTTTTTT. Residues: CASSQDIFLEGAGNTGELFF.

The rearrangement uses TRBV7-9 and TRBJ2-1; 14 nucleotides align to TRBD2. The CDR3 length is 17 residues. After removal of 1 base from V and 10 bases from J, the junction contained 9 bases not matched to a gene. CDR1 is SEHNR and CDR2 is FQNEAQ in the germline V gene (reference sequence). The CDR3 DNA follows: TGTGCCAGCAGCTTAGTAAGACTAGCGGGAGGGCCTAACGAGCAGTTCTTC. This sequence encodes CASSLVRLAGGPNEQFF.

The gene calls are TRBV29-1 and TRBJ2-3, with D hard to call. The CDR3 is 15 amino acids. The ends were cut back, 5 bases at V and 2 bases at J, with 17 bases in the middle. Germline V CDR1 and CDR2: SQVTM, ANQGSEA. The CDR3 loop reads CSVCLGIGLTDTQYF. The CDR3 region has the DNA TGCAGCGTTTGTTTGGGGATAGGGCTCACAGATACGCAGTATTTT.

This chain uses TRBV7-2 with TRBJ2-3; the D is unclear. Germline V CDR1 and CDR2: SGHTA, FQGNSA. Trimming pared 4 bases from V and 2 bases from J, leaving 4 bases between. The CDR3 is made up of 12 amino acids. The CDR3 DNA follows: TGTGCCAGCAGCTCGAACACAGATACGCAGTATTTT. Translated, it gives CASSSNTDTQYF.

This clone was counted a single time. The V call is TRBV7-2, the J call TRBJ2-5; 12 nucleotides align to TRBD1. Germline loops: CDR1 SGHTA, CDR2 FQGNSA. V lost 2 bases and J lost 4; bases outside the gene matches: 5. CDR3 length equals 16 residues. The CDR3 spells CASSLLGQGAGETQYF. The DNA for the CDR3 is TGTGCCAGCAGCTTACTGGGACAGGGGGCCGGAGAGACCCAGTACTTC.

The V and J genes are TRBV5-5 and TRBJ2-1, with D possibly TRBD2 on 5 matching bases. There are 14 residues in the CDR3. Trimming left V 4 bases short and J 8 bases short, with 16 bases between. The germline gives CDR1 SGHKS, CDR2 YYEKEE (reference sequence). CDR3 bases: TGTGCCAGCAGCACCACCGCCGGGATTCATGAGCAGTTCTTC. This codes for CASSTTAGIHEQFF.

This clone was picked up one time. The chain uses TRBV5-6 and TRBJ2-7; D is ambiguous. V was clipped by 5 bases and J by 7 bases, with 19 bases between them. The CDR3 extends over 14 amino acids. Germline CDR1 SGHDT, CDR2 YYEEEE. This CDR3 is CASRHLSRIGEQYF. The DNA of the CDR3 is TGTGCCAGCAGACACCTGTCCCGAATTGGGGAGCAGTACTTC.

V gene TRBV19 combines with J gene TRBJ2-3, with D uncertain. Trimming shortened V by 4 bases and J by 0 bases, and 5 bases separated the two germline ends. The CDR3 length is 13 residues. CDR1 is LNHDA and CDR2 is SQIVND in the germline V gene (reference sequence). CDR3 loop: CASSTLSTDTQYF. In DNA form, the CDR3 reads TGTGCCAGTAGTACCCTGAGCACAGATACGCAGTATTTT. Full variable domain (rest looked up from reference TRBV19 and TRBJ2-3): DGGITQSPKYLFRKEGQNVTLSCEQNLNHDAMYWYRQDPGQGLRLIYYSQIVNDFQKGDIAEGYSVSREKKESFPLTVTSAQKNPTAFYLCASSTLSTDTQYFGPGTRLTVL.

This rearrangement joins TRBV6-1 to TRBJ2-2; 11 bases are shared with TRBD2. This CDR3 comprises 16 residues. After removal of 6 bases from V and 1 base from J, the junction contained 4 bases not matched to a gene. Looked up from germline, CDR1 is MNHNS and CDR2 is SASEGT. The CDR3 DNA is TGTGCCAGCAGCGAACTAGCGGGAGTGAACACCGGGGAGCTGTTTTTT. This sequence encodes CASSELAGVNTGELFF.

This chain joins TRBV7-9 and TRBJ2-2; D could derive from TRBD1 or TRBD2 (5 bases each). Germline assignment: CDR1 SEHNR and CDR2 FQNEAQ (reference sequence). The CDR3 is 15 residues long. V was trimmed by 1 base and J by 4 bases, leaving 10 bases between them. The CDR3 here is CASSLDMGTTGELFF. DNA for the CDR3: TGTGCCAGCAGCTTAGATATGGGGACCACCGGGGAGCTGTTTTTT. Using reference TRBV7-9 and TRBJ2-2 for the parts outside the CDR3, the full variable domain is DTGVSQNPRHKITKRGQNVTFRCDPISEHNRLYWYRQTLGQGPEFLTYFQNEAQLEKSRLLSDRFSAERPKGSFSTLEIQRTEQGDSAMYLCASSLDMGTTGELFFGEGSRLTVL.

This clone showed up just once. This sequence joins TRBV19 and TRBJ1-2; tentative D call: TRBD1 (5 bases). CDR1 and CDR2 from the germline V gene are LNHDA and SQIVND (reference sequence). With 1 base removed from V and 6 bases from J, the gap between germline ends came to 15 bases. CDR3 length: 15 residues. This chain's CDR3 is CASSIGPGQLDGYTF. DNA for the CDR3: TGTGCCAGTAGTATAGGCCCCGGACAACTTGATGGCTACACCTTC.

This clone was counted once. The chain is built from TRBV15 and TRBJ2-2, with a possible D match to TRBD1 (6 bases). With 5 bases removed from V and 4 bases from J, the gap between germline ends came to 14 bases. CDR1 and CDR2 from the germline V gene are LNHNV and YYDKDF (reference sequence). The CDR3 spans 15 residues. The CDR3 coding sequence is TGTGCCACCAGCGCTGACAGGCCCTTCACCGGGGAGCTGTTTTTT. Translating it yields CATSADRPFTGELFF.

The rearrangement joins TRBV27 to TRBJ2-1, with D tentatively TRBD1 (5 bases). Looked up from germline, CDR1 is MNHEY and CDR2 is SMNVEV (reference sequence). The CDR3 loop spans 15 amino acids. The V end was cut by 4 bases, the J end by 9 bases, with 19 bases between. The CDR3 is CASSYLPAGNGEQFF. CDR3 sequence (DNA): TGTGCCAGCAGTTACTTACCAGCAGGGAATGGTGAGCAGTTCTTC.

V usage is TRBV11-2 and J usage is TRBJ2-2; possible D gene TRBD2, 6 bases. Trimming took 5 bases from V and 4 from J, leaving 8 bases between them. The length of the CDR3 is 13 residues. Looked up from germline, CDR1 is SGHAT and CDR2 is FQNNGV. CDR3 nucleotide sequence: TGTGCCAGCAGCCCTAGCGTCACCGGGGAGCTGTTTTTT. This gives the protein CASSPSVTGELFF.